Listed below are T cell receptor beta chains from one sample, sequenced in a study of blood T cell repertoires in COVID-19. Libraries were prepared by immunoSEQ multiplex PCR; TCRdb keeps only in-frame clonotypes and omits some of them. The table includes around 140,000 clones, about 79% detected once. Specimen: PBMCs or T cells enriched from blood (not recorded which). The receptors come from a woman between 50 and 59 years old who had recovered from COVID-19. Both conserved end residues are trimmed from each CDR3.

>TRBV6-4
ASSVKGHNTGELF
>TRBV27
ASSWGGGHQETQY
>TRBV6-6
ASSYVGGGGTEAF
>TRBV12-3/TRBV12-4
ASSLTGGHGYT
>TRBV11-3
ASSFAGLAGTNEQF
>TRBV27
ASSLRLAGGPHNEQF
>TRBV11-2
ASSEPGGSRNTEAF
>TRBV18
ASSPPGQITDTQY
>TRBV28
ASRGAGDQPQH
>TRBV6-1
ASSESSGRLYEQY
>TRBV18
ASSPAVAGNQPQH
>TRBV5-1
ASSRQTSGSTSLNIQY
>TRBV4-1
ASSQESLAGGPPYNEQF
>TRBV19
ASRRDKDYQPQH
>TRBV7-8
ASSKRHSGVGTDTQY
>TRBV5-8
ASSLKGPQGKNEQF
>TRBV10-3
AISGSSYEQY
>TRBV9
ASSVGGGRTDTQY
>TRBV1
TSSPRTSGILGYEQY
>TRBV27
ASSLSGTRSYNEQF
>TRBV7-7
ASSPRQEETQY
>TRBV5-6
ASSYGTGAYEQY
>TRBV7-6
ASSFRWVSGLADNEQF
>TRBV3-1/TRBV3-2
ASSQADYGYT
>TRBV12-3/TRBV12-4
ASSLVETGELF
>TRBV7-2
ASSVTTSTDTQY
>TRBV27
ASSLFGQGVSPLH
>TRBV13
ASSPYRERNEQY
>TRBV11-3
ASRGGGNEQF
>TRBV5-6
ASSLIGGESYEQY
>TRBV7-9
ASSLGQSNEKLF
>TRBV6-5
ASSRPNIEAF
>TRBV28
ASSTGAPGNTIY
>TRBV5-1
ASSLDLISDEQF
>TRBV7-9
ASSLAGGPPSSPLH
>TRBV11-3
ASSSGQNNEKLF
>TRBV3-1/TRBV3-2
ASSPRDNEQF
>TRBV9
ASSTQGQGYSPLH
>TRBV2
ASSPGQAPYEQY
>TRBV5-1
ASSLELPGRKY
>TRBV3-1/TRBV3-2
ASSQSTGTGGVGNTIY
>TRBV10-2
ASSERGGNSPLH